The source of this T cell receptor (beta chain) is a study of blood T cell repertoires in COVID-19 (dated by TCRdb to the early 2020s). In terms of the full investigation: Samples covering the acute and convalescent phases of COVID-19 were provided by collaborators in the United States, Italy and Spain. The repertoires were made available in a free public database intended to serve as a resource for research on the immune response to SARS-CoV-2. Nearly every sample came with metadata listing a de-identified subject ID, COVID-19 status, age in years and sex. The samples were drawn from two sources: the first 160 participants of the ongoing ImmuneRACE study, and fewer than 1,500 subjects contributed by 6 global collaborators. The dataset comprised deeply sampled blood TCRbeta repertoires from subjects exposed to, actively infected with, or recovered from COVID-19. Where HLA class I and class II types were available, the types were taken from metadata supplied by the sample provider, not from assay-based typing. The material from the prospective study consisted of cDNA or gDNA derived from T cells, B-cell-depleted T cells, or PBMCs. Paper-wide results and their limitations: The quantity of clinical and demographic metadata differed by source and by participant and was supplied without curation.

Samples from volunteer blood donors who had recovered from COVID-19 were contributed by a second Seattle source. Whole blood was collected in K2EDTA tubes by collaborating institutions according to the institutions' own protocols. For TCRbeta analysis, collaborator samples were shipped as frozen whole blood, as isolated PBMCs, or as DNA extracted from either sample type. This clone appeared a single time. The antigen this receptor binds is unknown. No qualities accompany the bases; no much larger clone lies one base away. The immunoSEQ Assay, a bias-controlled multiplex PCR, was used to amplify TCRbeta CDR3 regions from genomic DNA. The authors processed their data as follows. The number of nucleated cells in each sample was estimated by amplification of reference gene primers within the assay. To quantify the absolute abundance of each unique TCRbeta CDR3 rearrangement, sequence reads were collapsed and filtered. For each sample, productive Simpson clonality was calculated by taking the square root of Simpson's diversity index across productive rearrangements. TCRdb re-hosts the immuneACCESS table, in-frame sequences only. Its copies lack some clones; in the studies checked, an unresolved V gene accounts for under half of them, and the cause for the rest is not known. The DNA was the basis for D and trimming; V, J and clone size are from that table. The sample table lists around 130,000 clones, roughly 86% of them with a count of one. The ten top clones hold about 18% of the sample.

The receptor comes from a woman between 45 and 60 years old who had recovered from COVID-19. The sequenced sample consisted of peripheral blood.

The CDR3 protein: CASSLVVGDGYTF. The nucleotide sequence reads as follows: TGTGCCAGCAGCTTAGTAGTGGGCGATGGCTACACCTTC. The rearranged chain carries TRBV11-2 and TRBJ1-2; the D gene is unclear. The CDR3 sequence holds 13 residues, the cysteine and phenylalanine included. The retained sequence is limited to the CDR3, 39 bases, with the frame set at the first base. The germline V gene sets CDR1 to SGHAT and CDR2 to FQNNGV. V is pared back by 1 base and J by 6 bases, with 9 bases lying between the germline termini.